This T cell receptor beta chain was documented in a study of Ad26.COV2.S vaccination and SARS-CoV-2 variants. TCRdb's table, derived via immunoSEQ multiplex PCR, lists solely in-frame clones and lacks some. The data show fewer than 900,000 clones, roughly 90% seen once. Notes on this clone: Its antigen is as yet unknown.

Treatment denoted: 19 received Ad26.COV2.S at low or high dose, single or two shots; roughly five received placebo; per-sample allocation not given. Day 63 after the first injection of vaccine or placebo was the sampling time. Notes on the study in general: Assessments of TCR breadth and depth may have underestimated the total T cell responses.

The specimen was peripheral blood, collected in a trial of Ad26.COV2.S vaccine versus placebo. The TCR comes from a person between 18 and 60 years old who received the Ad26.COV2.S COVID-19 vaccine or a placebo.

The CDR3 DNA sequence: TGTGCCAGCAGCTCCTATTTGCGTGATGAAGCTTTCTTT. Amino acids: CASSSYLRDEAFF. The rearrangement uses TRBV7-3 and TRBJ1-1; D unclear. The CDR3 is made up of 13 amino acids. The V and J ends lost 4 bases and 7 bases respectively, with 13 bases between them. Germline-derived CDR1 and CDR2 are SGHTA and FQGTGA.